The next 9 T cell receptor beta chains were all read from a single sample in a study of preoperative IRX-2 immunotherapy in early breast cancer. Here immunoSEQ multiplex PCR was the method, and the copy in TCRdb shows in-frame clones only, minus some. This repertoire shows 25,000 or so clones, 85% to 95% found once; its top ten account for 15% to 20%. Treatment meaning: preoperative locoregional IRX-2 cytokine immunotherapy. The sequences come from tumor tissue, collected after IRX-2 immunotherapy. The receptor source for this set is a human donor with breast cancer.

The chain joins TRBV7-9 to TRBJ1-2, with D unclear. Between the trimmed V and J ends, which lost 2 bases and 8 bases, there was a span of 15 bases. The CDR3 contains 14 residues. The germline V gene encodes CDR1 SEHNR and CDR2 FQNEAQ (reference sequence). The CDR3 spells CASSLIGVVEGYTF. The CDR3 DNA reads as TGTGCCAGCAGCTTAATTGGCGTAGTGGAGGGCTACACCTTC.

This sequence joins TRBV6-1 and TRBJ1-3; the match to TRBD1 covers 8 bases. In germline, CDR1 is MNHNS, CDR2 SASEGT. J was trimmed by 4 bases and V by 1 base; bases with no gene match: 3. The CDR3 has 15 amino acids. This CDR3 is CASSEGTGQGNTIYF. The CDR3 DNA is TGTGCCAGCAGTGAAGGGACAGGGCAGGGAAACACCATATATTTT.

The V and J genes are TRBV29-1 and TRBJ2-7, with 8 bases that match TRBD1. V lost 7 bases, J lost 0 bases, and 11 bases stayed unmatched. Germline V lookup: CDR1 SQVTM, CDR2 ANQGSEA. The CDR3 runs to 15 residues. The CDR3 sequence is CSASPHDRGSYEQYF. The CDR3 DNA is TGCAGCGCCTCCCCCCACGACAGGGGCTCCTACGAGCAGTACTTC.

The rearrangement joins TRBV7-9 to TRBJ2-2; D not certain. The CDR3 is 16 residues long. Trimming cost V 5 bases and J 4 bases, with 17 bases left between them. Per the germline V gene, CDR1 is SEHNR and CDR2 is FQNEAQ (reference sequence). The CDR3 region is CASSPLGFAFTGELFF. CDR3 sequence (DNA): TGTGCCAGCAGCCCCTTGGGATTTGCCTTCACCGGGGAGCTGTTTTTT.

This chain joins TRBV4-1 and TRBJ2-3; D possibly corresponds to TRBD2 (6 bases). CDR1 and CDR2 (germline): MGHRA, YSYEKL. This CDR3 is built from 13 residues. Trimming removed 8 bases at V and 2 bases at J, with 11 bases between. The CDR3 loop is CASRRGPTDTQYF. CDR3 nucleotides: TGCGCCAGCCGGCGGGGCCCCACAGATACGCAGTATTTT.

The gene calls are TRBV19 and TRBJ1-3; possible D gene TRBD1, 5 bases. Per germline, CDR1 LNHDA and CDR2 SQIVND (reference sequence). This CDR3 is built from 17 residues. V was pared by 5 bases and J by 8 bases, with 25 bases between. The CDR3 sequence: CASSPGTYPNRRDTIYF. Here the CDR3 DNA reads TGTGCCAGTAGTCCCGGGACTTACCCGAATCGTCGAGACACCATATATTTT.

This chain uses TRBV9 with TRBJ1-2; TRBD1 agrees at 12 bases. V shed 3 bases, J shed 1 base, and the junction held 4 bases outside the gene matches. Germline V gene lookup returns CDR1 SGDLS and CDR2 YYNGEE. CDR3 size: 16 residues. CDR3 in amino acids: CASSARDRGLNYGYTF. CDR3 bases: TGTGCCAGCAGCGCGAGGGACAGGGGGCTTAACTATGGCTACACCTTC.

V gene TRBV12-5 combines with J gene TRBJ2-6, with D uncertain. The ends were cut back, 4 bases at V and 0 bases at J, with 13 bases in the middle. CDR1 is LGHNT, CDR2 FRNRAP, per germline. The CDR3 has 17 residues. The CDR3: CASGSIPISSGANVLTF. The CDR3, as DNA: TGTGCTAGTGGTTCGATTCCTATCAGCTCTGGGGCCAACGTCCTGACTTTC.

The J gene is TRBJ1-5, the V gene TRBV4-1; 8 bases line up with TRBD1. Germline V CDR1 and CDR2: MGHRA, YSYEKL. With 0 bases clipped from V and 11 bases from J, the junction kept 9 bases outside the gene matches. The CDR3 spans 15 residues. The CDR3, as DNA: TGCGCCAGCAGCCAAGACAGGGGGCCGCCGATGTCCCAGCATTTT. This gives the protein CASSQDRGPPMSQHF.